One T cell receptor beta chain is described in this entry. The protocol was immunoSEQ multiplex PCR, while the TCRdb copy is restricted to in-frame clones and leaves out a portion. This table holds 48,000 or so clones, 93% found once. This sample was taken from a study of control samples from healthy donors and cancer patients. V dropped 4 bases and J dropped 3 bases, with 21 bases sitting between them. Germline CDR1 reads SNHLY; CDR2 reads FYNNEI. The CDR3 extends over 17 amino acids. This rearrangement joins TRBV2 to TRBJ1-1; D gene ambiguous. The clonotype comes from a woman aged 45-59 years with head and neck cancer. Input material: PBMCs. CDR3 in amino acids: CASSGPGWAQRDTEAFF. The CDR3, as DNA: TGTGCCAGCAGTGGGCCGGGGTGGGCCCAAAGGGACACTGAAGCTTTCTTT.